The 25 T cell receptor beta chains reported below all come from one sample, sequenced in a study of T cell responses to AZD1222 COVID-19 vaccine. The method was immunoSEQ multiplex PCR; TCRdb's version includes in-frame clones alone and lacks a portion of them. The sample lists around 110,000 clones, 75% to 90% occurring once. Sequencing was performed on peripheral blood, taken on day 0 of MenACWY control vaccination. All receptors derive from an adult in good health.

The chain has TRBV7-9 and TRBJ1-4; D is uncertain. Trimming removed 2 bases at V and 10 bases at J, with 20 bases between. Germline values: CDR1 SEHNR, CDR2 FQNEAQ (reference sequence). The CDR3 totals 16 residues. The DNA of the CDR3 is TGTGCCAGCAGCTTATCGTCCGACATAGGTTCAGGAAAACTGTTTTTT. Amino acids: CASSLSSDIGSGKLFF.

The rearrangement links TRBV2 to TRBJ2-1, with 13 nucleotides matching TRBD2. From germline, CDR1 is SNHLY and CDR2 FYNNEI. The J segment lost 6 bases and the V segment lost 7 bases, leaving 6 bases of the junction unmatched. This CDR3 is built from 15 residues. The CDR3 here is CASTRRLAGGNEQFF. The DNA for the CDR3 is TGTGCCAGCACCCGCCGACTAGCGGGGGGCAATGAGCAGTTCTTC.

The rearrangement uses TRBV28 and TRBJ2-3; D is undetermined. From germline, CDR1 is MDHEN and CDR2 SYDVKM. Trimming pared 7 bases from V and 3 bases from J, leaving 5 bases between. This CDR3 spans 11 amino acids. CDR3 loop: CASTWTDTQYF. In DNA, the CDR3 is TGTGCCAGCACGTGGACAGATACGCAGTATTTT.

This clone has a handful of counts. This chain connects TRBV24-1 to TRBJ2-2; 14 positions agree with TRBD2. This CDR3 contains 17 residues. Losses at the gene ends were 0 bases for V and 11 bases for J; bases not matched to a gene: 7. CDR1 and CDR2 (germline): KGHDR, SFDVKD. The CDR3 reads CATSDLPFGLAGGELFF. CDR3 coding DNA: TGTGCCACCAGTGATTTGCCTTTCGGACTAGCGGGGGGTGAGCTGTTTTTT.

The V gene is TRBV18, the J gene TRBJ2-5, with TRBD1 matching over 10 bases. The V gene's germline CDR1 is KGHSH and CDR2 LQKENI. The CDR3 sequence is 14 residues long. The ends lost 6 bases at V and 3 bases at J; junction bases unmatched: 4. CDR3 bases: TGTGCCAGCTCCAAGACAGGGGGCGAAGAGACCCAGTACTTC. It translates to CASSKTGGEETQYF.

The CDR3 DNA is TGTGCCAGCAGTGGGCAGATATACAATGAGCAGTTCTTC. Translated, it gives CASSGQIYNEQFF. This rearrangement joins TRBV27 to TRBJ2-1; D is ambiguous. Per germline, CDR1 MNHEY and CDR2 SMNVEV (reference sequence). The V and J ends lost 5 bases and 4 bases respectively, with 9 bases between them. This CDR3 is built from 13 residues.

The chain carries TRBV28 and TRBJ1-1, with TRBD1 matching 11 bases. Unmatched junction bases numbered 7, after V lost 6 bases and J lost 1 base. The CDR3 is 16 residues long. CDR1 and CDR2 (germline): MDHEN, SYDVKM. CDR3 amino acids: CASSPGTGGRNTEAFF. CDR3 nucleotide sequence: TGTGCCAGCAGCCCTGGGACAGGGGGTAGGAACACTGAAGCTTTCTTT.

The J gene is TRBJ2-1, the V gene TRBV9, with unresolved D. V lost 0 bases and J 5 bases, leaving 15 bases between the germline ends. Germline CDR1 and CDR2: SGDLS and YYNGEE. The CDR3 length is 16 residues. The CDR3 nucleotides read TGTGCCAGCAGCGTAGAGTTTTATGGGGTTAACAATGAGCAGTTCTTC. Its protein product is CASSVEFYGVNNEQFF.

The chain combines TRBV11-2 with TRBJ2-7; perhaps TRBD1 as D (6 bases). The germline V and J ends were trimmed by 1 base and 3 bases, with 13 bases remaining between them. The CDR3 consists of 15 residues. Germline V lookup: CDR1 SGHAT, CDR2 FQNNGV. The CDR3 is CASSLGLQGFYEQYF. In DNA, the CDR3 is TGTGCCAGCAGCTTAGGGTTACAGGGTTTCTACGAGCAGTACTTC.

This chain links TRBV4-1 with TRBJ2-7, with 9 bases identical to TRBD2. V lost 5 bases and J lost 4; bases outside the gene matches: 9. The CDR3 is made up of 15 amino acids. CDR1 and CDR2 from the germline V gene are MGHRA and YSYEKL. CDR3 in DNA: TGCGCCAGCAGCTCGAGCGGGGCGGGGGGGTACGAGCAGTACTTC. Encoded protein: CASSSSGAGGYEQYF.

V is TRBV4-2 and J is TRBJ2-7; unclear D gene. The CDR3 is 15 amino acids. CDR1 LGHNA and CDR2 YNFKEQ come from the germline V gene. The V end was cut by 0 bases, the J end by 1 base, with 10 bases between. This chain's CDR3 is CASSQEWQASYEQYF. The CDR3 region has the DNA TGTGCCAGCAGCCAAGAATGGCAGGCGTCCTACGAGCAGTACTTC.

As concerns this clone: Other DNA variants within this sample encode the same CDR3. J is TRBJ2-7 and V is TRBV28; no clear D. Germline V gene sequence: CDR1 MDHEN, CDR2 SYDVKM. The ends were cut back, 2 bases at V and 4 bases at J, with 3 bases in the middle. This CDR3 has 11 residues. The CDR3 sequence is CASSLRYEQYF. The CDR3 DNA sequence: TGTGCCAGCAGTTTAAGGTACGAGCAGTACTTC.

The V and J genes are TRBV28 and TRBJ1-2; 7 bases map to TRBD1. The J segment lost 4 bases and the V segment lost 6 bases, leaving 14 bases of the junction unmatched. The germline CDR1 and CDR2 sequences are MDHEN and SYDVKM. CDR3 length equals 16 residues. The CDR3, as DNA: TGTGCCAGCAGGTCTTCAGGGGGTTTGGACAGCTATGGCTACACCTTC. Translating gives CASRSSGGLDSYGYTF.

The gene calls are TRBV4-3 and TRBJ2-7; 7 bases map to TRBD1. In germline, CDR1 is LGHNA, CDR2 YSLEER. The CDR3 length is 17 residues. Germline trimming cut 4 bases from V and 7 bases from J; bases unmatched to any gene: 19. DNA of the CDR3: TGCGCCAGCAGCCTCCGAATGACAGGGTATCCTGAAGATGAGCAGTACTTC. Its protein product is CASSLRMTGYPEDEQYF.

This chain uses TRBV7-3 with TRBJ2-7, with 7 positions matching TRBD1. The CDR3 extends over 15 amino acids. V gave up 0 bases and J gave up 2 bases; unmatched junction bases: 4. Germline lookup yields CDR1 SGHTA and CDR2 FQGTGA. The CDR3 DNA follows: TGTGCCAGCAGCTTAACCGGGACAGCTGCCTACGAGCAGTACTTC. The encoded protein is CASSLTGTAAYEQYF.

CDR3 loop: CATSRDPGYTDTQYF. The CDR3 DNA reads as TGTGCCACCAGCAGAGATCCAGGATACACAGATACGCAGTATTTT. The chain carries TRBV15 and TRBJ2-3, with D unclear. This CDR3 is built from 15 residues. V shed 0 bases and J shed 2 bases, with 9 bases lying between them. CDR1 and CDR2 (germline): LNHNV, YYDKDF (reference sequence). The entire variable domain, with the rest obtained from reference TRBV15 and TRBJ2-3, is as follows: DAMVIQNPRYQVTQFGKPVTLSCSQTLNHNVMYWYQQKSSQAPKLLFHYYDKDFNNEADTPDNFQSRRPNTSFCFLDIRSPGLGDTAMYLCATSRDPGYTDTQYFGPGTRLTVL.

The J gene is TRBJ1-4, the V gene TRBV5-1, with a weak D call TRBD1 (5 bases). V lost 2 bases, J lost 3 bases, and 11 bases lay in between. Germline lookup yields CDR1 SGHRS and CDR2 YFSETQ. The CDR3 consists of 15 residues. DNA of the CDR3: TGCGCCAGCAGCTTATCCGGGACCCCTAATGAAAAACTGTTTTTT. Its translation: CASSLSGTPNEKLFF.

As concerns this clone: The sample carries other DNA sequences with the same CDR3. The V gene is TRBV7-3, the J gene TRBJ1-1, with D unresolved. The CDR3 has 13 amino acids. Germline V lookup: CDR1 SGHTA, CDR2 FQGTGA. V was trimmed by 1 base and J by 3 bases, leaving 6 bases between them. The CDR3 reads CASSLRSDTEAFF. CDR3 DNA: TGTGCCAGCAGCTTAAGGTCGGACACTGAAGCTTTCTTT.

The chain couples TRBV7-2 to TRBJ1-5; a possible D gene is TRBD1 (6 bases). Germline V gene sequence: CDR1 SGHTA, CDR2 FQGNSA. The CDR3 contains 15 residues. V lost 1 base to trimming and J lost 3 bases, with 10 bases between them. The CDR3 region has the DNA TGTGCCAGCAGCTTAGTTGGGGGGCTCAATCAGCCCCAGCATTTT. Translated, it gives CASSLVGGLNQPQHF.

The chain is built from TRBV30 and TRBJ2-7; no reliable D call. V lost 3 bases and J 1 base, leaving 7 bases between the germline ends. This CDR3 contains 12 residues. Germline-derived CDR1 and CDR2 are GTSNPN and SVGIG (reference sequence). Here the CDR3 reads CAWRALSYEQYF. The CDR3 DNA sequence: TGTGCCTGGAGGGCCCTATCCTACGAGCAGTACTTC.

Concerning this clone itself: Germline and junction disagree at one end, which may indicate a read error. This rearrangement joins TRBV6-4 to TRBJ1-1; 7 bases map to TRBD1. The CDR3 runs to 13 residues. The V gene's germline CDR1 is MRHNA and CDR2 SNTAGT. CDR3 protein: CASRPAYRGEGFF. CDR3 coding DNA: TGTGCCAGCAGGCCAGCCTACAGGGGCGAAGGTTTCTTT.

The chain is built from TRBV30 and TRBJ1-4, with D hard to call. The CDR3 has 14 amino acids. Germline-derived CDR1 and CDR2 are GTSNPN and SVGIG (reference sequence). V was trimmed by 2 bases and J by 5 bases, leaving 12 bases between them. The DNA of the CDR3 is TGTGCCTGGAGTTTAACCGGGAGCAATGAAAAACTGTTTTTT. It specifies CAWSLTGSNEKLFF.

This clone was observed a few times. The chain couples TRBV7-9 to TRBJ2-1; possible D gene TRBD1, 6 bases. The CDR3 is 15 amino acids. V was trimmed by 3 bases and J by 1 base, leaving 10 bases between them. The V gene's germline CDR1 is SEHNR and CDR2 FQNEAQ (reference sequence). The CDR3 loop reads CASSFYRDSYNEQFF. The CDR3 DNA sequence: TGTGCCAGCAGCTTTTACAGGGATTCCTACAATGAGCAGTTCTTC.

This chain connects TRBV7-2 to TRBJ2-1; 14 nucleotides match TRBD2. Losses at the gene ends were 1 base for V and 9 bases for J; bases not matched to a gene: 2. The CDR3 length is 15 residues. The germline V gene has CDR1 SGHTA and CDR2 FQGNSA. The CDR3 reads CASSLGTSGGFEQFF. The CDR3 DNA is TGTGCCAGCAGCTTAGGGACTAGCGGGGGGTTTGAGCAGTTCTTC.

The chain couples TRBV5-6 to TRBJ1-2; D perhaps matches TRBD1 (6 bases). Looked up from germline, CDR1 is SGHDT and CDR2 is YYEEEE. The CDR3 length is 13 residues. Trimming took 4 bases from V and 3 from J, leaving 10 bases between them. CDR3 DNA sequence: TGTGCCAGCAGCCAGAGACAGGACTATGGCTACACCTTC. Protein sequence: CASSQRQDYGYTF.